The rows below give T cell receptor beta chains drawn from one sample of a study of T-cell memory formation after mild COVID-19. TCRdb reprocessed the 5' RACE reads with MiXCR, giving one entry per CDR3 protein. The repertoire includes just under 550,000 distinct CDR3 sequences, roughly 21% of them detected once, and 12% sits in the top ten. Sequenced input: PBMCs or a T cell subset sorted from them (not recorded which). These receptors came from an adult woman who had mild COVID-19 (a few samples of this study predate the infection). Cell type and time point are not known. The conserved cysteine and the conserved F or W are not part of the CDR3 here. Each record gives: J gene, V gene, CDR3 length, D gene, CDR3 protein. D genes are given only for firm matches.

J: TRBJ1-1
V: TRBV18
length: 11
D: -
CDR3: ASSPATNTEAF

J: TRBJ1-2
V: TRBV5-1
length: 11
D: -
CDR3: ASSLEATYGYT

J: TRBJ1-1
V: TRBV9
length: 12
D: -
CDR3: ASTQGVRETEAF

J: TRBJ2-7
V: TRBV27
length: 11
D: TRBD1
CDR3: ASRGQGPLEQY

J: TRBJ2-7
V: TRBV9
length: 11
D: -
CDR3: ASSPNNMGEQY

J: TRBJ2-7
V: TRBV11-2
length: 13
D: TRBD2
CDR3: ASSLVSSGRYEQY

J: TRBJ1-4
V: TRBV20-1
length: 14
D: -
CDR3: SARDWGRQGNEKLF

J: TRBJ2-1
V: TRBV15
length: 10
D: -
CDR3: ATSRTFSEQF

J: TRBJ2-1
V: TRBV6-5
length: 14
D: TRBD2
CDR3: ASSYSGTSAHNEQF

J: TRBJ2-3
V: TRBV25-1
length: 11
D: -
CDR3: ATTHSRPDTQY

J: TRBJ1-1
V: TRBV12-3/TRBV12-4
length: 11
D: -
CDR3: ASSLVGKGEAF

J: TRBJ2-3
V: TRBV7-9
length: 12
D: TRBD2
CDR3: ASRGTSGSGTQY

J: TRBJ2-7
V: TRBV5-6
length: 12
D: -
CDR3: ASSLGPDGYEQY

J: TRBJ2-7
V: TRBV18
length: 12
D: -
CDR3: ASSPGLESYEQY

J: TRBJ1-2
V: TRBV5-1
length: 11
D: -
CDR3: ATGGQGGYGYT

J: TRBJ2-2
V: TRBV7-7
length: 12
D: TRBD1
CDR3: ASSSLQGAGELF

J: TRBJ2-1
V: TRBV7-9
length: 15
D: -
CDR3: ASSLSLRLAQNNEQF

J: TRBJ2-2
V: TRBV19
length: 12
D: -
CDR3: ASYGQSGTGELF

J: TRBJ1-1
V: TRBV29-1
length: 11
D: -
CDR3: SVRRTENTEAF

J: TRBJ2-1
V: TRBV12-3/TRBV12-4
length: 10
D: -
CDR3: ASTRGRNEQF

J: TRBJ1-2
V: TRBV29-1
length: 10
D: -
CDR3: SALDSPYGYT

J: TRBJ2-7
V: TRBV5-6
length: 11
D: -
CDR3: ASSLGNYYEQY

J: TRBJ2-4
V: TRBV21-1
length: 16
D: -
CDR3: ASSKAATDSISKNIQY

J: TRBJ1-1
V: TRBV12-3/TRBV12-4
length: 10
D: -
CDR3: ASSGRGAEAF

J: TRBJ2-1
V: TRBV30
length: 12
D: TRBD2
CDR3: AWVTSGLYNEQF

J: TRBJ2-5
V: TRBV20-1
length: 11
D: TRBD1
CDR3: SARTGTKETQY

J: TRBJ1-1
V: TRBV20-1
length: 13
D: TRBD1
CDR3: SAKRTGGGFAEAF

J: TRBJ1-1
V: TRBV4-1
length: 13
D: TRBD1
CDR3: ASSQLGQGNTEAF

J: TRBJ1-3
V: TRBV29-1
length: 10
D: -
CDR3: SATDIGNTIY

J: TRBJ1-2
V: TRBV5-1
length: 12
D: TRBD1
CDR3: ASSREGQVYGYT

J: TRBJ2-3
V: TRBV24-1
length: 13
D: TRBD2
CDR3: ATSNPGLATDTQY

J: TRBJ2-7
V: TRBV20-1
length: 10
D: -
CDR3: SASLRADEQY

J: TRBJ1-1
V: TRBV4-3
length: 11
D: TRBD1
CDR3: ASSQGTGLEAF

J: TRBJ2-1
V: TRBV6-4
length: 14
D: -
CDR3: ASSDSAKGGYNEQF

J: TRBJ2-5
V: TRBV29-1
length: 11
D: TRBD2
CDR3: SAPSGDQETQY

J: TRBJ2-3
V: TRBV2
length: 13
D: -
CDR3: ASSLFHRGTDTQY

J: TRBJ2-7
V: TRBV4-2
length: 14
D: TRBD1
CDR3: ASSQDQWGQGYEQY

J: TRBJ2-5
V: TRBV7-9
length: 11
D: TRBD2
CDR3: ASSWGLQETQY

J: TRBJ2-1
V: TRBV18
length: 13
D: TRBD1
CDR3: ASSAGTGFYNEQF

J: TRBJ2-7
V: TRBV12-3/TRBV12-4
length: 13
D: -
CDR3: ASSSRSASSYEQY

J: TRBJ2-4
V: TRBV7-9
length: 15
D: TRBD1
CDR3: ASSWLPGQGGENIQY

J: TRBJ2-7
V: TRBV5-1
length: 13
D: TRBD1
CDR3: ASSSAGQGSGEQY

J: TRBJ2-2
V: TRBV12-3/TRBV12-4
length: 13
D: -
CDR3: ASSFLQGGTGELF

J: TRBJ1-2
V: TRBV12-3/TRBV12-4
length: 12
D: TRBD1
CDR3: ASSLGDRGKGYT

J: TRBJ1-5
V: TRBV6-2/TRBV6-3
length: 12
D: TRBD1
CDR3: ATTQGASNQPMH

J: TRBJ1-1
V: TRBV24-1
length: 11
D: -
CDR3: ATRAAGSTEAF

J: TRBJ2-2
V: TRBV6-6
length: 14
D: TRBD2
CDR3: ASSGGDDPNTGELF

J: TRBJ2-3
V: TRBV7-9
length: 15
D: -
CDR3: ASSLLSFGKEADTQY

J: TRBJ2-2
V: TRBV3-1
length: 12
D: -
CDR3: ASSKVGGSGELF

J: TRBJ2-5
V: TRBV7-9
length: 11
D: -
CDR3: ASSPRVEETQY

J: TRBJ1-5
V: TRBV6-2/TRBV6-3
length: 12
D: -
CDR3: ASRKMEHRQPQH

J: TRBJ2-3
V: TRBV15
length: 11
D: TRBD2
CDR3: ATSAFSGGIQY

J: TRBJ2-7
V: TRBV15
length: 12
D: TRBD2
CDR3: ATSWDSGGYEQY